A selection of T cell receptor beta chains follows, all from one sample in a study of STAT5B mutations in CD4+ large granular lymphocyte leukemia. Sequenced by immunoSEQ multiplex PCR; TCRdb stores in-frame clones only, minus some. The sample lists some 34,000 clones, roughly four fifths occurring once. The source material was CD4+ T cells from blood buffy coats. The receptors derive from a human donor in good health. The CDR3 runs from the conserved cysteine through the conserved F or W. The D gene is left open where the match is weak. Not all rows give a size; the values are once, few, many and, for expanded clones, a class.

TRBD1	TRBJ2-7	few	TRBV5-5	CASSSPGQASYEQYF	TGTGCCAGCAGCTCCCCGGGACAGGCCTCCTACGAGCAGTACTTC
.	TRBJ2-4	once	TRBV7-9	CASSPQGEGSQNIQYF	TGTGCCAGCAGCCCCCAGGGGGAGGGGAGCCAAAACATTCAGTACTTC
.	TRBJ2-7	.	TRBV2	CASSEHTLSYEQYF	TGTGCCAGCAGTGAACACACCCTCTCCTACGAGCAGTACTTC
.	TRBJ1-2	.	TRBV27	CASSLKGGGYTF	TGTGCCAGCAGTTTAAAGGGTGGCGGCTACACCTTC
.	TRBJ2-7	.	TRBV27	CASSTRRNYEQYF	TGTGCCAGCAGTACTCGTCGAAATTACGAGCAGTACTTC
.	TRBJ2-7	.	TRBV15	CATSRERQYEQYF	TGTGCCACCAGCAGAGAGCGACAATACGAGCAGTACTTC
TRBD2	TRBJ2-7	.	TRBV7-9	CASSIWTSGSGPYEQYF	TGTGCCAGCAGCATTTGGACTAGCGGGAGTGGGCCCTACGAGCAGTACTTC
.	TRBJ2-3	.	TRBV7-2	CASSQNSPDTDTQYF	TGTGCCAGCAGCCAAAACTCACCGGACACAGATACGCAGTATTTT
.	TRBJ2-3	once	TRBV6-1	CASSEVKGRGTDTQYF	TGTGCCAGCAGTGAAGTCAAGGGAAGAGGCACAGATACGCAGTATTTT
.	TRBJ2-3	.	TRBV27	CASSFLRASTDTQYF	TGTGCCAGCAGTTTTCTCCGAGCTAGCACAGATACGCAGTATTTT
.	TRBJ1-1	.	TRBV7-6	CASSLDRVPNTEAFF	TGTGCCAGCAGCTTAGATCGGGTCCCTAACACTGAAGCTTTCTTT
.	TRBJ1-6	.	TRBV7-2	CASSPHDRGVNSPLHF	TGTGCCAGCAGCCCTCACGATCGGGGCGTGAATTCACCCCTCCACTTT
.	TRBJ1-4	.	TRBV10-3	CAISAGSTNEKLFF	TGTGCCATCAGTGCCGGTTCAACTAATGAAAAACTGTTTTTT
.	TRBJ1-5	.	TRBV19	CASSILGRGSSQPQHF	TGTGCCAGTAGTATATTGGGCAGGGGATCGAGTCAGCCCCAGCATTTT